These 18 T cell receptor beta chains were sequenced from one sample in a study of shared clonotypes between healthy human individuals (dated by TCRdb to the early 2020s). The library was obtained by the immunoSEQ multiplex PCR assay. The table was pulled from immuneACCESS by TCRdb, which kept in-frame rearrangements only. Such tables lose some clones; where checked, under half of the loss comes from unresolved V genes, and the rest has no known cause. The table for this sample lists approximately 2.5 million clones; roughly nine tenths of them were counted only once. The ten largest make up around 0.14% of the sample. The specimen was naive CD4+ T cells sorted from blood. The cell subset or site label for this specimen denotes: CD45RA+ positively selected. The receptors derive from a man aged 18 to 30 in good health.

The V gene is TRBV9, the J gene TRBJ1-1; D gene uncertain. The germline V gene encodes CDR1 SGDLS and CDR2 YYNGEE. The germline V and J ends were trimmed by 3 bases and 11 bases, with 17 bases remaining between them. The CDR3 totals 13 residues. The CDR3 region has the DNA TGTGCCAGCAGCGAACAGCCTCTGGGCGGGGCTTTCTTT. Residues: CASSEQPLGGAFF.

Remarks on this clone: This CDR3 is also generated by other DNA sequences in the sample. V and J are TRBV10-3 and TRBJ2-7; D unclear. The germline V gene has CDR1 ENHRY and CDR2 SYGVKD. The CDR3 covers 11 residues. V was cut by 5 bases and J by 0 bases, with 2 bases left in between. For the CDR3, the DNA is TGTGCCATCAGTTCCTCCTACGAGCAGTACTTC. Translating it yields CAISSSYEQYF.

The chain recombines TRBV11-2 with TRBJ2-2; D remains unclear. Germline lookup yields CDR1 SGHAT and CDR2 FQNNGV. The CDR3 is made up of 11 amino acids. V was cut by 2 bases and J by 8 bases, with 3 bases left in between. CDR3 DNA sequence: TGTGCCAGCAGCTTAAGGGGGGAGCTGTTTTTT. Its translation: CASSLRGELFF. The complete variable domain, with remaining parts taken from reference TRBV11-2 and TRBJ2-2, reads EAGVAQSPRYKIIEKRQSVAFWCNPISGHATLYWYQQILGQGPKLLIQFQNNGVVDDSQLPKDRFSAERLKGVDSTLKIQPAKLEDSAVYLCASSLRGELFFGEGSRLTVL.

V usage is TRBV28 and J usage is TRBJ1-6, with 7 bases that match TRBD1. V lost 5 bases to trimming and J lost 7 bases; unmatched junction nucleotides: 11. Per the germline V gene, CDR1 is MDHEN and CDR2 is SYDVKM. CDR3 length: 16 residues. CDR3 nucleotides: TGTGCCAGCAGTCCTATTTCAGGGGGTAGCAATTCACCCCTCCACTTT. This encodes CASSPISGGSNSPLHF.

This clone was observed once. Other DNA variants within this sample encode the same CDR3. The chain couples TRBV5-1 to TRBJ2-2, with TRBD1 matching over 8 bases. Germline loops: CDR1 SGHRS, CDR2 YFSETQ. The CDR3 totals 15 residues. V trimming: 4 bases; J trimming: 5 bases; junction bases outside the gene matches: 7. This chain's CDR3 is CASSLRQGRTGELFF. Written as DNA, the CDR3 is TGCGCCAGCAGCCTGCGACAGGGGAGGACCGGGGAGCTGTTTTTT.

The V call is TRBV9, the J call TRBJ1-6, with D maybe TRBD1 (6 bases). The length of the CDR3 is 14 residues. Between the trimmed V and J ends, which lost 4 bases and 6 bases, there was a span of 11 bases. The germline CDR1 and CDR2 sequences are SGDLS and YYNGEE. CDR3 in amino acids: CASSLDRVNSPLHF. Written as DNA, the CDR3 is TGTGCCAGCAGCTTGGACAGAGTTAATTCACCCCTCCACTTT. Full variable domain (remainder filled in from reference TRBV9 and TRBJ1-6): DSGVTQTPKHLITATGQRVTLRCSPRSGDLSVYWYQQSLDQGLQFLIQYYNGEERAKGNILERFSAQQFPDLHSELNLSSLELGDSALYFCASSLDRVNSPLHFGNGTRLTVT.

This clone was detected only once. CDR3 DNA: TGTGCCAGCAGCAGGGACAGTTTCGACGAGCAGTACTTC. Translated: CASSRDSFDEQYF. This chain uses TRBV11-3 with TRBJ2-7; 7 nucleotides align to TRBD1. The CDR3 is made up of 13 amino acids. Germline V gene sequence: CDR1 SGHNT, CDR2 YENEEA. The V and J ends lost 5 bases and 5 bases, in that order; junction bases with no gene match: 6.

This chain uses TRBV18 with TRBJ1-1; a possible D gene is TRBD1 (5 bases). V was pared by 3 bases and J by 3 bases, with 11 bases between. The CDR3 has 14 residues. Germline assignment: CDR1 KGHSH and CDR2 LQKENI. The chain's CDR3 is CASSPGGGDTEAFF. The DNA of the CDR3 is TGTGCCAGCTCACCGGGGGGGGGTGACACTGAAGCTTTCTTT.

DNA for the CDR3: TGTGCCAGCAGTCCAGCAGCAGGGGGGCAGGGCGAGCAGTACTTC. It translates to CASSPAAGGQGEQYF. The genes are TRBV27 and TRBJ2-7; tentative D call: TRBD1 (7 bases). Trimming left V 5 bases short and J 6 bases short, with 20 bases between. The CDR3 covers 15 residues. Germline values: CDR1 MNHEY, CDR2 SMNVEV (reference sequence).

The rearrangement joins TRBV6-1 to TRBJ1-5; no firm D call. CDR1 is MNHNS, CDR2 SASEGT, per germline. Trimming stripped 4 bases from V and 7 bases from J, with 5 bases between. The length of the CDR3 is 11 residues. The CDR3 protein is CASSGLQPQHF. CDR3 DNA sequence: TGTGCCAGCAGTGGGTTACAGCCCCAGCATTTT.

CDR3 sequence: CASKGPLSPTYEQYF. In DNA, the CDR3 is TGTGCCAGTAAAGGACCGCTAAGCCCAACCTACGAGCAGTACTTC. The V gene is TRBV7-2, the J gene TRBJ2-7, with D hard to call. Germline V gives CDR1 SGHTA, CDR2 FQGNSA. The germline V and J ends were trimmed by 9 bases and 2 bases, with 20 bases remaining between them. The CDR3 covers 15 residues.

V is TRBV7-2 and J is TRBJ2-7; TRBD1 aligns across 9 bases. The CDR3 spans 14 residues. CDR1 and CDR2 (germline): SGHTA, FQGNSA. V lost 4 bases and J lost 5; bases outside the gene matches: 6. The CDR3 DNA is TGTGCCAGCAGCTCACAGACAGGGGGAGACGAGCAGTACTTC. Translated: CASSSQTGGDEQYF. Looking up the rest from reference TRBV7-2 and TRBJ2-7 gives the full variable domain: GAGVSQSPSNKVTEKGKDVELRCDPISGHTALYWYRQSLGQGLEFLIYFQGNSAPDKSGLPSDRFSAERTGGSVSTLTIQRTQQEDSAVYLCASSSQTGGDEQYFGPGTRLTVT.

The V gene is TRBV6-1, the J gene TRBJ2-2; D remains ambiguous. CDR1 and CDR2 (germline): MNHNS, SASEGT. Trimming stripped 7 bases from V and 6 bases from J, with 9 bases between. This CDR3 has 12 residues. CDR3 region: CASTRAPGELFF. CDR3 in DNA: TGTGCCAGCACTAGGGCTCCCGGGGAGCTGTTTTTT.

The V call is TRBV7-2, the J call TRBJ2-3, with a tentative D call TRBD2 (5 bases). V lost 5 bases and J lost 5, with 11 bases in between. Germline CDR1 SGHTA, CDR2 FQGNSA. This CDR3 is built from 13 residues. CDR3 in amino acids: CASSQPGRDTQYF. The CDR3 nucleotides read TGTGCCAGCAGCCAGCCGGGGAGAGATACGCAGTATTTT. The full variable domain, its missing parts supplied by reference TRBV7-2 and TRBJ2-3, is GAGVSQSPSNKVTEKGKDVELRCDPISGHTALYWYRQSLGQGLEFLIYFQGNSAPDKSGLPSDRFSAERTGGSVSTLTIQRTQQEDSAVYLCASSQPGRDTQYFGPGTRLTVL.

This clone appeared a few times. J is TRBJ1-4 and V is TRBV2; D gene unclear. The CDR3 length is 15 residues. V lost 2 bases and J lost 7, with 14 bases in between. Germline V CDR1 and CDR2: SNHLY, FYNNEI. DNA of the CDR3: TGTGCCAGCAGTGAACAAGGAGGTTGGGGTGAAAAACTGTTTTTT. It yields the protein CASSEQGGWGEKLFF.

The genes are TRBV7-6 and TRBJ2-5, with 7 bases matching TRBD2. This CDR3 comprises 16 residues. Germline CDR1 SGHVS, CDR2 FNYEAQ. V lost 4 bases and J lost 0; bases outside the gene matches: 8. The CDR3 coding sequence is TGTGCCAGCAGCTCCCTAGCGGAGCCCCACCAAGAGACCCAGTACTTC. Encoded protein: CASSSLAEPHQETQYF.

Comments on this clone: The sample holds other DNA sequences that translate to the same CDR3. The CDR3 DNA reads TGTGCCAGCAGTTACCTTGGAGATTCACCCCTCCACTTT. This gives the protein CASSYLGDSPLHF. The chain has TRBV6-6 and TRBJ1-6, with D uncertain. The CDR3 loop spans 13 amino acids. Trimming removed 2 bases from V and 8 bases from J, with 7 bases in between. Germline V CDR1 and CDR2: MNHNY, SVGAGI (reference sequence).

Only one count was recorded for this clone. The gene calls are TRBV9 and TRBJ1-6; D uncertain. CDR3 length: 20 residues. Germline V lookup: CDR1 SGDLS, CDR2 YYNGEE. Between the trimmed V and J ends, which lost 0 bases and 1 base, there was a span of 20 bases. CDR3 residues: CASSVVLALDRESYNSPLHF. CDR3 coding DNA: TGTGCCAGCAGCGTAGTACTGGCCCTGGACCGAGAATCCTATAATTCACCCCTCCACTTT.